The rows below give T cell receptor beta chains drawn from one sample of a study of shared clonotypes between healthy human individuals. Using immunoSEQ multiplex PCR, the repertoire was profiled, and TCRdb retains in-frame clones only, with some absent. The sample includes 1,500,000 or so clones, around 95% of them seen just once. The specimen was naive CD4+ T cells sorted from blood. Receptors originate from a man aged 30 to 45 in good health. CDR3s include the opening cysteine and the closing phenylalanine or tryptophan. Each record gives: D gene, clone size, V gene, CDR3 length, J gene, CDR3 DNA, CDR3 protein. A D gene is named only where the DNA matches it firmly. Not every row has a clone size; where given, it reads once, few, many or a size class.

d_gene: .; abundance: .; v_gene: TRBV29-1; len: 12; j_gene: TRBJ2-1; CDR3nt: TGCAGCGTTGAGGCGCTCTACAATGAGCAGTTCTTC; CDR3aa: CSVEALYNEQFF
d_gene: TRBD2; abundance: .; v_gene: TRBV9; len: 16; j_gene: TRBJ2-5; CDR3nt: TGTGCCAGCAGCCCCTTGGGGGGGAGAGTAGGAGAGACCCAGTACTTC; CDR3aa: CASSPLGGRVGETQYF
d_gene: TRBD2; abundance: .; v_gene: TRBV4-2; len: 16; j_gene: TRBJ2-2; CDR3nt: TGTGCCAGCAGCTCCCTAGCGGGAGTTCCTTCCGGGGAGCTGTTTTTT; CDR3aa: CASSSLAGVPSGELFF
d_gene: .; abundance: .; v_gene: TRBV5-1; len: 19; j_gene: TRBJ2-7; CDR3nt: TGCGCCAGCAGCCCGGTATTGAGCCAAGGGGCTTTGGGGTCCTACGAGCAGTACTTC; CDR3aa: CASSPVLSQGALGSYEQYF
d_gene: .; abundance: .; v_gene: TRBV10-3; len: 12; j_gene: TRBJ2-2; CDR3nt: TGTGCCATCAGTGGGGTCCCCGGGGAGCTGTTTTTT; CDR3aa: CAISGVPGELFF
d_gene: .; abundance: .; v_gene: TRBV6-5; len: 13; j_gene: TRBJ1-2; CDR3nt: TGTGCCAGCATTCGCAGGGACCACTATGGCTACACCTTC; CDR3aa: CASIRRDHYGYTF
d_gene: .; abundance: once; v_gene: TRBV5-6; len: 13; j_gene: TRBJ2-1; CDR3nt: TGTGCCAGCAGCTTCCCAAGGGGCAATGAGCAGTTCTTC; CDR3aa: CASSFPRGNEQFF
d_gene: TRBD2; abundance: .; v_gene: TRBV28; len: 19; j_gene: TRBJ2-1; CDR3nt: TGTGCCAGCAGAAACCTCCCCGGGACTAGCGGGAGTGGCCACAATGAGCAGTTCTTC; CDR3aa: CASRNLPGTSGSGHNEQFF
d_gene: .; abundance: few; v_gene: TRBV4-2; len: 15; j_gene: TRBJ1-5; CDR3nt: TGTGCCAGCAGCCAAGAGATCGGCAGGGAGCGATCCCAGCATTTT; CDR3aa: CASSQEIGRERSQHF
d_gene: TRBD1; abundance: .; v_gene: TRBV7-9; len: 13; j_gene: TRBJ1-2; CDR3nt: TGTGCCAGCAGTTGGACAGGGGGCTATGGCTACACCTTC; CDR3aa: CASSWTGGYGYTF
d_gene: .; abundance: .; v_gene: TRBV19; len: 15; j_gene: TRBJ2-3; CDR3nt: TGTGCCAGTAGTCTTAGGGACTCGAACACAGATACGCAGTATTTT; CDR3aa: CASSLRDSNTDTQYF
d_gene: .; abundance: .; v_gene: TRBV5-1; len: 16; j_gene: TRBJ2-7; CDR3nt: TGCGCCAGCAGCTTGGGTGTTTGGGTCGGATCCTACGAGCAGTACTTC; CDR3aa: CASSLGVWVGSYEQYF
d_gene: .; abundance: once; v_gene: TRBV27; len: 16; j_gene: TRBJ1-4; CDR3nt: TGTGCCAGCAGTTTTAGGCCGGCGGGTACTAATGAAAAACTGTTTTTT; CDR3aa: CASSFRPAGTNEKLFF
d_gene: TRBD2; abundance: .; v_gene: TRBV18; len: 15; j_gene: TRBJ2-2; CDR3nt: TGTGCCAGCTCACTCCAGCGGGATCACACCGGGGAGCTGTTTTTT; CDR3aa: CASSLQRDHTGELFF
d_gene: .; abundance: .; v_gene: TRBV5-1; len: 15; j_gene: TRBJ2-3; CDR3nt: TGCGCCAGCAGCTTGGGGGGGACAAACACAGATACGCAGTATTTT; CDR3aa: CASSLGGTNTDTQYF